Here is one TCR beta chain with its context. What it binds is not known. The data were obtained in a study of T cells after yellow fever vaccination. Study at large: SMART-Seq v4 Ultra Low Input handled preparation of low-cell-number fractions. General study results and limits: Within FACS-sorted repertoires, abundant clonotypes contaminating from the bulk population could be present. Clonotype sharing between CD4 and CD8 compartments was small. Clones that expanded after primary vaccination mostly reappeared after the booster (roughly 97% CD4, roughly 87% CD8).

V was clipped by 5 bases and J by 5 bases, with 19 bases between them. Germline assignment: CDR1 SEHNR and CDR2 FQNEAQ (reference sequence). The CDR3 extends over 16 amino acids. TCRdb re-called the 5' RACE reads through MiXCR, storing one row per CDR3 protein. Among over 150,000 distinct CDR3 sequences, roughly 6.2% were seen once, and the ten largest hold roughly 3%. This material consisted of CD4+ T cells sorted from PBMCs, taken on the day of the first yellow fever vaccination. The rearrangement links TRBV7-9 to TRBJ2-1; D is unresolved. This TCR was recovered from a man in his late teens or twenties who received the YFV17D yellow fever vaccine. CDR3 nucleotides: TGTGCCAGCAGCCCCGGATGCATTTGGAGCAACAATGAGCAGTTCTTC. Protein: CASSPGCIWSNNEQFF.